This TCR beta chain emerged from a study of blood T cell repertoires in COVID-19. Study-level background: From the United States, Italy and Spain came samples of acute and convalescent COVID-19. The analysed material was cDNA or gDNA that came from T cells, B-cell-depleted T cells, or PBMCs.

Original analysis: Amplification with reference gene primers provided the estimates of nucleated cell counts. The method was immunoSEQ multiplex PCR; TCRdb's version includes in-frame clones alone and lacks a portion of them. That table is the source of V, J and clone size, and D and trimming were worked out from the DNA. In the table there are about 180,000 clones, about three quarters of which are singletons. Germline-derived CDR1 and CDR2 are MRHNA and SNTAGT. V shed 0 bases and J shed 10 bases, with 11 bases lying between them. This CDR3 has 13 amino acids. This clone was seen once. Enrolment of Seattle patients took place during active infection, and they were followed longitudinally.

The specimen sequenced was peripheral blood. This receptor was taken from an elderly woman with COVID-19, enrolled during active disease. V usage is TRBV6-4 and J usage is TRBJ2-3; D remains ambiguous. CDR3 in amino acids: CASSDSFGSSQYF. CDR3 DNA: TGTGCCAGCAGTGACTCGTTCGGTTCGTCGCAGTATTTT.